This record looks at one T cell receptor beta chain sequence and its context. From germline, CDR1 is SGHAT and CDR2 FQNNGV. With 7 bases clipped from V and 2 bases from J, the junction kept 6 bases outside the gene matches. The CDR3 consists of 14 residues. The sample comes from a study of blood T cell repertoires in COVID-19. About the research overall: The United States, Italy and Spain supplied acute and convalescent COVID-19 samples. PBMCs, B-cell-depleted T cells, or T cells provided the cDNA or gDNA that made up the material.

Data came from immunoSEQ multiplex PCR; TCRdb stores just in-frame clones and leaves some out. The sample shows about 70,000 clones, over 70% of them seen only once. Specimen: peripheral blood. The sequence was collected from an older man who had recovered from COVID-19. J is TRBJ2-7 and V is TRBV11-2; 9 positions match TRBD2. CDR3 nucleotide sequence: TGTGCCAGCAACCAAGCGGGAGGAACCTACGAGCAGTACTTC. It specifies CASNQAGGTYEQYF.